The 24 T cell receptor beta chains below were found in one sample sequenced in a study of cytomegalovirus exposure and HLA in healthy donors. 13 Jbeta primers and 60 Vbeta primers were used for the PCR. Assay used: immunoSEQ multiplex PCR; TCRdb lists only in-frame clones, some missing. The table shows around 130,000 clones, with 65% to 75% occurring only once. The specimen was PBMCs. These receptor sequences come from a man aged 35 to 55 in good health and CMV-seropositive.

The rearrangement links TRBV7-6 to TRBJ2-2, with D hard to call. Trimming took 8 bases from V and 4 from J, leaving 17 bases between them. This CDR3 is built from 15 residues. The V gene's germline CDR1 is SGHVS and CDR2 FNYEAQ. The CDR3 bases are TGTGCCAGCGCCGCGGCAAGTTCAGTCACCGGGGAGCTGTTTTTT. It specifies CASAAASSVTGELFF. Using reference TRBV7-6 and TRBJ2-2 for the parts outside the CDR3, the full variable domain is GAGVSQSPRYKVTKRGQDVALRCDPISGHVSLYWYRQALGQGPEFLTYFNYEAQQDKSGLPNDRFSAERPEGSISTLTIQRTEQRDSAMYRCASAAASSVTGELFFGEGSRLTVL.

The chain has TRBV7-6 and TRBJ2-7; D perhaps matches TRBD2 (6 bases). Trimming cost V 1 base and J 2 bases, with 9 bases left between them. CDR1 and CDR2 (germline): SGHVS, FNYEAQ. This CDR3 contains 14 residues. The CDR3 loop is CASSLVADPYEQYF. DNA of the CDR3: TGTGCCAGCAGCTTAGTAGCGGATCCCTACGAGCAGTACTTC.

This clone was counted between two and nine times. This sequence joins TRBV30 and TRBJ2-7, with 8 bases identical to TRBD1. Germline lookup yields CDR1 GTSNPN and CDR2 SVGIG (reference sequence). J lost 4 bases, V lost 4 bases, and 3 bases had no gene match. This CDR3 spans 12 amino acids. In DNA, the CDR3 is TGTGCCTGGACTACAGGGGGGTACGAGCAGTACTTC. Protein product: CAWTTGGYEQYF.

The chain links TRBV5-1 to TRBJ2-1; the D gene is possibly TRBD2 (5 bases). The CDR3 runs 17 residues. Trimming left V 0 bases short and J 9 bases short, with 22 bases between. Germline V gene data show CDR1 as SGHRS and CDR2 as YFSETQ. CDR3 region: CASSLGPVNYLGGEQFF. The DNA for the CDR3 is TGCGCCAGCAGCTTGGGACCCGTGAACTATCTAGGAGGTGAGCAGTTCTTC.

As for this clone: Distinct nucleotide sequences in the sample also encode this CDR3. V is TRBV27 and J is TRBJ2-3; 11 positions match TRBD2. Germline-derived CDR1 and CDR2 are MNHEY and SMNVEV (reference sequence). V lost 2 bases, J lost 6 bases, and 7 bases stayed unmatched. This CDR3 comprises 16 residues. The CDR3: CASSLTSGGGTDTQYF. CDR3 bases: TGTGCCAGCAGTTTAACTAGCGGGGGAGGGACTGATACGCAGTATTTT.

This clone was recorded only once. The sample has other DNA sequences that encode this CDR3 too. The chain carries TRBV5-1 and TRBJ1-4; 7 bases line up with TRBD1. V lost 0 bases and J lost 5; bases outside the gene matches: 1. The CDR3 covers 14 residues. Germline V gene data show CDR1 as SGHRS and CDR2 as YFSETQ. CDR3 protein: CASSLGGGNEKLFF. The CDR3 DNA sequence: TGCGCCAGCAGCTTGGGAGGGGGCAATGAAAAACTGTTTTTT.

J is TRBJ1-1 and V is TRBV18; no reliable D call. The CDR3 spans 13 residues. V shed 6 bases and J shed 3 bases, with 11 bases lying between them. From germline, CDR1 is KGHSH and CDR2 LQKENI. CDR3 amino acids: CASSILQDTEAFF. In nucleotides, the CDR3 is TGTGCCAGCTCGATTCTCCAGGACACTGAAGCTTTCTTT.

This chain uses TRBV10-3 with TRBJ1-1; 9 bases are a match to TRBD1. This CDR3 has 13 residues. Germline lookup yields CDR1 ENHRY and CDR2 SYGVKD. V lost 10 bases to trimming and J lost 6 bases; unmatched junction nucleotides: 9. The CDR3 nucleotides are TGTGCCACCAAGGGACAGGGAGAGCCTGAAGCTTTCTTT. This encodes CATKGQGEPEAFF.

About this clone itself: Distinct nucleotide sequences in the sample also encode this CDR3. This chain links TRBV25-1 with TRBJ1-5; D remains ambiguous. The V end lost 3 bases, the J end lost 1 base, and 4 bases lay between the germline ends. The CDR3 is 13 amino acids. Germline V gene lookup returns CDR1 MGHDK and CDR2 SYGVNS. The CDR3 here is CASSDRSNQPQHF. The CDR3 DNA follows: TGTGCCAGCAGTGATCGGAGCAATCAGCCCCAGCATTTT.

This chain connects TRBV29-1 to TRBJ2-1; a possible D gene is TRBD2 (5 bases). The V gene's germline CDR1 is SQVTM and CDR2 ANQGSEA. Trimming took 4 bases from V and 6 from J, leaving 16 bases between them. The CDR3 sequence is 14 residues long. The CDR3 nucleotides are TGCAGCGTTGTTTATACTAGGGCCCCCAATGAGCAGTTCTTC. It encodes CSVVYTRAPNEQFF.

This clone was observed a few times. This chain links TRBV11-2 with TRBJ1-4; TRBD1 matches at 7 bases. Germline-derived CDR1 and CDR2 are SGHAT and FQNNGV. The ends lost 5 bases at V and 8 bases at J; junction bases unmatched: 11. This CDR3 contains 15 residues. CDR3 bases: TGTGCCAGCAGCCCGCGACAGGGTGTAGAGGAAAAACTGTTTTTT. Its protein product is CASSPRQGVEEKLFF.

This clone was seen more than once but under ten times. The chain combines TRBV6-1 with TRBJ1-1, with D perhaps TRBD1 (5 bases). Germline loops: CDR1 MNHNS, CDR2 SASEGT. V lost 7 bases, J lost 0 bases, and 9 bases lay in between. The CDR3 contains 13 residues. This CDR3 reads CASKWGVNTEAFF. CDR3 bases: TGTGCCAGCAAGTGGGGGGTGAACACTGAAGCTTTCTTT.

The chain joins TRBV9 to TRBJ2-7, with 8 positions matching TRBD1. Trimming cost V 1 base and J 4 bases; bases outside gene matches: 4. The CDR3 has 14 residues. Per germline, CDR1 SGDLS and CDR2 YYNGEE. Here the CDR3 reads CASSVRTGRYEQYF. The DNA of the CDR3 is TGTGCCAGCAGCGTAAGGACAGGGAGATACGAGCAGTACTTC.

The V and J genes are TRBV7-9 and TRBJ1-4; 8 bases map to TRBD1. The CDR3 runs 15 residues. The ends lost 1 base at V and 8 bases at J; junction bases unmatched: 6. From germline, CDR1 is SEHNR and CDR2 FQNEAQ (reference sequence). The CDR3 loop is CASSLVPGGSEKLFF. The CDR3 coding sequence is TGTGCCAGCAGCTTAGTTCCAGGGGGCTCGGAAAAACTGTTTTTT.

The chain employs TRBV10-2 and TRBJ1-2; possibly TRBD1 for D (5 bases). Per germline, CDR1 WSHSY and CDR2 SAAADI. CDR3 size: 14 residues. V was shortened by 10 bases and J by 3 bases, with 18 bases between the two germline ends. The CDR3 coding sequence is TGCGCCACCTATAGGGGTTTTGGGGACTATGGCTACACCTTC. It encodes CATYRGFGDYGYTF.

The chain recombines TRBV7-8 with TRBJ2-1, with 8 bases identical to TRBD2. Germline-derived CDR1 and CDR2 are SGHVS and FQNEAQ. Losses at the gene ends were 4 bases for V and 0 bases for J; bases not matched to a gene: 2. The CDR3 contains 15 residues. The chain's CDR3 is CASSSSGFSYNEQFF. CDR3 bases: TGTGCCAGCAGCTCTAGCGGGTTCTCCTACAATGAGCAGTTCTTC.

To note about this clone: Sequence at one end of the junction differs from germline and may be a read error. Additional DNA sequences in this sample encode the identical CDR3. The V and J genes are TRBV6-5 and TRBJ1-1; 7 bases line up with TRBD1. Germline CDR1 reads MNHEY; CDR2 reads SVGAGI. There are 12 residues in the CDR3. The CDR3, as DNA: TGTGCCAGCAGTCGGACAGGCACTGAAGCCTTCTTT. Translated: CASSRTGTEAFF.

In this sample, this clone turned up a few times. The chain recombines TRBV6-6 with TRBJ2-2, with no clear D. The V and J ends lost 4 bases and 4 bases respectively, with 4 bases between them. The CDR3 is made up of 12 amino acids. CDR1 is MNHNY and CDR2 is SVGAGI in the germline V gene (reference sequence). The CDR3, as DNA: TGTGCCAGCAGTTTTAGCACCGGGGAGCTGTTTTTT. Its protein is CASSFSTGELFF.

Turning to this clone: At one end, the junction sequence differs from germline, possibly due to a read error. This CDR3 is also generated by other DNA sequences in the sample. The gene calls are TRBV5-8 and TRBJ1-5, with a weak D call TRBD1 (5 bases). The CDR3 totals 17 residues. CDR1 is SGHTS and CDR2 is YDEGEE in the germline V gene. The CDR3 DNA reads TGTGCCAGCAGCTTGGTGGGGGGAGCGACCGGTAATCAGCCTCAGCATTTT. Amino acid sequence: CASSLVGGATGNQPQHF.

With respect to this clone: The junction departs from the called germline gene at one end, perhaps through a read error. This chain connects TRBV5-4 to TRBJ1-1, with D possibly matching TRBD1 (6 bases). The CDR3 runs to 15 residues. Per germline, CDR1 SGHNT and CDR2 YYREEE (reference sequence). CDR3 region: CASSSRGVWNSEAFF. DNA for the CDR3: TGTGCCAGCAGCTCCAGGGGCGTATGGAACTCTGAAGCTTTCTTT.

This clone was found a few times. V and J are TRBV5-4 and TRBJ2-7; D perhaps matches TRBD2 (6 bases). Germline values: CDR1 SGHNT, CDR2 YYREEE (reference sequence). Trimming left V 2 bases short and J 5 bases short, with 11 bases between. CDR3 size: 13 residues. CDR3 loop: CASSLVPGDEQYF. The CDR3 coding sequence is TGTGCCAGCAGCTTAGTCCCGGGGGACGAGCAGTACTTC.

By frequency in the sample, this clone is medium-sized (0.01 to 0.1%). The V call is TRBV5-6, the J call TRBJ1-2; D is uncertain. V gave up 6 bases and J gave up 7 bases, with 16 bases separating them. Germline V gives CDR1 SGHDT, CDR2 YYEEEE. The CDR3 runs 13 residues. The CDR3 DNA is TGTGCCAGCATGTCCAACGTTGCGGGTGGCTACACCTTC. Its translation is CASMSNVAGGYTF.

The rearrangement joins TRBV28 to TRBJ1-5, with 7 bases aligning to TRBD1. CDR1 and CDR2 (germline): MDHEN, SYDVKM. V trimming: 6 bases; J trimming: 2 bases; junction bases outside the gene matches: 7. The length of the CDR3 is 15 residues. The DNA for the CDR3 is TGTGCCAGCAGCCCAGGGGGGCTTGGCAATCAGCCCCAGCATTTT. This encodes CASSPGGLGNQPQHF.

The chain couples TRBV7-6 to TRBJ2-7, with TRBD1 matching over 9 bases. CDR1 and CDR2 from the germline V gene are SGHVS and FNYEAQ. The CDR3 sequence is 17 residues long. Losses at the gene ends were 4 bases for V and 3 bases for J; bases not matched to a gene: 13. The CDR3 here is CASSSRGGGQGVYEQYF. In DNA form, the CDR3 reads TGTGCCAGCAGCTCGAGAGGCGGGGGACAGGGAGTCTACGAGCAGTACTTC. Full variable domain (missing parts from reference TRBV7-6 and TRBJ2-7): GAGVSQSPRYKVTKRGQDVALRCDPISGHVSLYWYRQALGQGPEFLTYFNYEAQQDKSGLPNDRFSAERPEGSISTLTIQRTEQRDSAMYRCASSSRGGGQGVYEQYFGPGTRLTVT.